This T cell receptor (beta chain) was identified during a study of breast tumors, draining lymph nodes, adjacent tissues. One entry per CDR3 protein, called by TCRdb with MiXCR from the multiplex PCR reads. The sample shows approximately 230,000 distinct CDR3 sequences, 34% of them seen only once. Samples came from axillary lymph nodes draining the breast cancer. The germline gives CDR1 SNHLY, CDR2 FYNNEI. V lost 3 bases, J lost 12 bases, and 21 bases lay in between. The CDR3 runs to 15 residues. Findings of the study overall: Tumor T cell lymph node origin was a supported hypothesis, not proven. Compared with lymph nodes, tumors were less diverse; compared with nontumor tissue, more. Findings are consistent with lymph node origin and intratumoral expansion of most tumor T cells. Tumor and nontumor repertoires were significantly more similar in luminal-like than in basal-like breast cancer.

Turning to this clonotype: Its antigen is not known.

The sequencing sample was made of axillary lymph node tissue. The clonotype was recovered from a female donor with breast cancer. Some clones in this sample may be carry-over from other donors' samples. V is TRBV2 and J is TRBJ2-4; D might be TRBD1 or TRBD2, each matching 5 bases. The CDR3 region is CASSDRGVAHSNQYF. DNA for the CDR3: TGTGCCAGCAGTGATAGGGGAGTAGCCCATAGCAATCAGTACTTC.